This TCR beta chain was identified in a study of cytotoxic CD8 clonotypes in ibrutinib-treated CLL (dated by TCRdb to 2020 to 2022). The study in broad terms: The cohort was composed of more than ten relapsed/refractory and around 15 treatment-naive patients; IGHV unmutated status was identified in some 17 patients. Responses were partial in around 25 patients and complete in 2; after median around 68 months follow-up, approximately 15 stayed in remission and some twelve progressed. Response samples were taken after a median of about a year on treatment, ranging from roughly 6 to 36 months. On average, each sample yielded around 250,000 productive templates and about 100,000 productive rearrangements. Longitudinal samples were available for 26 of the 86 trial participants. Cryopreserved peripheral blood mononuclear cells were obtained before treatment, at response, and at either sustained remission or disease progression. All remission and progressive disease samples were collected while patients were still receiving ibrutinib.

On a MiSeq, deep resolution sequencing aimed for a depth between 1 in 1 million and 1 in 200,000 T cells, with each clonotype covered 10x on average. The immunoSEQ hsTCRB Kit was used to generate TCR beta libraries. The authors processed their data as follows. The data were analyzed with ImmunoSEQ Analyzer and ImmunoSEQ Data Assistant, and V, D and J gene assignments followed IMGT definitions. Clonality was computed as one minus normalized Shannon entropy of productive rearrangement frequencies, ranging from 0 to 1. Public clonotype analysis was restricted to overrepresented clonotypes comprising at least 0.05% of each patient's repertoire. About a dozen age-matched healthy donor repertoires from immuneACCESS served as clonality controls. Held by TCRdb, this immuneACCESS table contains in-frame sequences only and omits some clones. Under half of the omission traces to an unresolved V gene where checked; the cause of the rest is unknown. The V and J calls and clone size were taken over from that table, and D and trimming were inferred from the DNA. Here the sample has about 130,000 clones; around three quarters occur a single time. Of the sample, 9.5% to 15% is held by the ten largest clones.

This clone was seen a few times. The antigen it binds to is not known. No base quality information exists; no much larger clone differs at one position. For CDR1 and CDR2, the germline V gene (reference sequence) lists SGHKS and YYEKEE. Taken from cysteine to phenylalanine, the CDR3 has 12 residues. CDR3 DNA is the only sequence kept; it has 36 bases, read in frame from the first base. V is pared back by 4 bases and J by 8 bases, with 9 bases lying between the germline termini. Sample time point, as interpreted from the label and publication: about a year on ibrutinib. For TCR beta library preparation, about 1.8 micrograms of genomic DNA were isolated from cryopreserved PBMCs. Longitudinal blood samples from CLL patients on ibrutinib monotherapy underwent high-throughput TCR beta sequencing. The patients were enrolled in a single-center, open-label phase 2 trial of ibrutinib monotherapy. Overall study outcomes, separate from this receptor: Clonality increased at ibrutinib response, stayed stable in sustained remission, and fell back toward baseline at progression. Public clonotypes were found to be uncommon and were observed to contract or remain stable during treatment; the increase in clonality was shown to reflect expansion of private clonotypes at ibrutinib response. Lymph node repertoires were not examined, and the timing of sampling was not matched between patients in sustained remission and those whose disease progressed. Baseline clonality exceeded that of age-matched healthy donors and correlated strongly with circulating CD8+ T-cell counts.

This receptor was identified in a human donor with chronic lymphocytic leukemia. The source was PBMCs, collected after 12 months of ibrutinib treatment. In this chain, TRBV5-5 is recombined with TRBJ1-4; the D gene identity is not certain. DNA sequence: TGTGCCAGCAGCGAATTAGGGGAAAAACTGTTTTTT. It translates to CASSELGEKLFF.